This is a list of T cell receptor beta chains from one sample in a study of T cell repertoires in aging, cancer and after chemotherapy. Each CDR3 protein is one row after TCRdb ran MiXCR on the multiplex PCR reads. The sample has about 4,900 distinct CDR3 sequences; more than 35% are singletons. Sequenced input: blood. Receptors originate from a human donor in good health. Each CDR3 is given with its conserved first and last residue. The order of the fields is clone size, J gene, V gene, D gene, CDR3 DNA, CDR3 protein. A D gene is named only where the DNA matches it firmly. The size field is filled for only some rows; it gives once, few, many or a size class.

abundance: .; j_gene: TRBJ2-1; v_gene: TRBV27; d_gene: TRBD2; CDR3nt: TGTGCCAGCAGTTTATCCAGACTAGCGGGAGGGTATGAGCAGTTCTTC; CDR3aa: CASSLSRLAGGYEQFF
abundance: once; j_gene: TRBJ2-7; v_gene: TRBV12-3/TRBV12-4; d_gene: TRBD1; CDR3nt: TGTGCCACCGGGACAGGGATAAACTACGAGCAGTACTTC; CDR3aa: CATGTGINYEQYF
abundance: few; j_gene: TRBJ2-7; v_gene: TRBV19; d_gene: .; CDR3nt: TGTGCCAGTAGTATACGTAAACCCTCCGGAGAGGGTGGGGATTACGAGCAGTACTTC; CDR3aa: CASSIRKPSGEGGDYEQYF
abundance: .; j_gene: TRBJ2-1; v_gene: TRBV12-3/TRBV12-4; d_gene: .; CDR3nt: TGTGCCAGCAGTTTAGCGTGGAGTCGCAATGAGCAGTTCTTC; CDR3aa: CASSLAWSRNEQFF
abundance: once; j_gene: TRBJ2-2; v_gene: TRBV6-1; d_gene: .; CDR3nt: TGTGCCAGCATTTCATCCTGGGGTTCCGGGGAGCTGTTTTTT; CDR3aa: CASISSWGSGELFF
abundance: few; j_gene: TRBJ2-5; v_gene: TRBV5-6; d_gene: TRBD2; CDR3nt: TGTGCCAGCAGCGGACTAGCGGGAGTGGGGACCCAGTACTTC; CDR3aa: CASSGLAGVGTQYF
abundance: once; j_gene: TRBJ1-1; v_gene: TRBV5-5; d_gene: .; CDR3nt: TGTGCCAGCAGCTCTCAGGGTACATCTGAAGCTTTCTTT; CDR3aa: CASSSQGTSEAFF
abundance: medium-sized; j_gene: TRBJ2-5; v_gene: TRBV29-1; d_gene: .; CDR3nt: TGCAGCGCCATCGAGGGACCACAAGAGACCCAGTACTTC; CDR3aa: CSAIEGPQETQYF
abundance: .; j_gene: TRBJ2-1; v_gene: TRBV27; d_gene: TRBD2; CDR3nt: TGTGCCAGCAGTTTATCCGGGGCTAGCGGGGGGAAAGAGCAGTTCTTC; CDR3aa: CASSLSGASGGKEQFF
abundance: once; j_gene: TRBJ2-7; v_gene: TRBV14; d_gene: TRBD1; CDR3nt: TGTGCCAGCAGCCGCCCGGGACAGGGGTCCCACGAGCAGTACTTC; CDR3aa: CASSRPGQGSHEQYF
abundance: .; j_gene: TRBJ2-2; v_gene: TRBV29-1; d_gene: .; CDR3nt: TGCAGCGTTGTGCAGACTAACACCGGGGAGCTGTTTTTT; CDR3aa: CSVVQTNTGELFF
abundance: few; j_gene: TRBJ2-5; v_gene: TRBV18; d_gene: .; CDR3nt: TGTGCCAGCTCACGAGGAGAGACCCAGTACTTC; CDR3aa: CASSRGETQYF
abundance: .; j_gene: TRBJ2-7; v_gene: TRBV28; d_gene: .; CDR3nt: TGTGCCAGCAGCCTTAGGAGGGGGGACTTCTGGGAGCAGTACTTC; CDR3aa: CASSLRRGDFWEQYF
abundance: few; j_gene: TRBJ2-7; v_gene: TRBV5-5; d_gene: .; CDR3nt: TGTGCCAGCAGCTTGATACAGGGAGGGGGCCACCCCTACGAGCAGTACTTC; CDR3aa: CASSLIQGGGHPYEQYF
abundance: .; j_gene: TRBJ2-4; v_gene: TRBV29-1; d_gene: .; CDR3nt: TGCAGCGTGACGGGCGGAGGTGGGGGAGCCATAGCCAAAAACATTCAGTACTTC; CDR3aa: CSVTGGGGGAIAKNIQYF
abundance: .; j_gene: TRBJ2-7; v_gene: TRBV5-1; d_gene: TRBD2; CDR3nt: TGCGCCAGCAGCTTGGCCGTAGCGGGAGGCCTTTACGAGCAGTACTTC; CDR3aa: CASSLAVAGGLYEQYF
abundance: .; j_gene: TRBJ1-2; v_gene: TRBV29-1; d_gene: .; CDR3nt: TGCAGCGCTGGTGGACGGGAAGGTGGCTACACCTTC; CDR3aa: CSAGGREGGYTF
abundance: .; j_gene: TRBJ2-1; v_gene: TRBV5-5; d_gene: TRBD1; CDR3nt: TGCGCCAGCAGTATGGGACAGGGGGTCTCCTACAATGAGCAGTTCTTC; CDR3aa: CASSMGQGVSYNEQFF
abundance: .; j_gene: TRBJ1-1; v_gene: TRBV29-1; d_gene: TRBD1; CDR3nt: TGCAGCGTCCAGAGGGGGCGGGAGGGTGAAGCTTTCTTT; CDR3aa: CSVQRGREGEAFF
abundance: .; j_gene: TRBJ2-3; v_gene: TRBV24-1; d_gene: .; CDR3nt: TGTGCCACCAGTGATTTGCAGGGCGTAAACACAGATACGCAGTATTTT; CDR3aa: CATSDLQGVNTDTQYF
abundance: few; j_gene: TRBJ2-3; v_gene: TRBV7-9; d_gene: TRBD1; CDR3nt: TGTGCCAGCAGTAACGACAGGGGGGGAGGTGAAGATACGCAGTATTTT; CDR3aa: CASSNDRGGGEDTQYF
abundance: .; j_gene: TRBJ1-1; v_gene: TRBV30; d_gene: .; CDR3nt: TGTGCCTGGAGTGATAGGGAGGGGGCTTTCTTT; CDR3aa: CAWSDREGAFF
abundance: few; j_gene: TRBJ2-3; v_gene: TRBV19; d_gene: TRBD2; CDR3nt: TGTGCCAGTAGTATCTTGTCTAGCGGGGGCGCGGATACGCAGTATTTT; CDR3aa: CASSILSSGGADTQYF
abundance: .; j_gene: TRBJ1-5; v_gene: TRBV15; d_gene: .; CDR3nt: TGTGCCACCAGCAGAGATCCGGGGAGGTATCAGCCCCAGCATTTT; CDR3aa: CATSRDPGRYQPQHF
abundance: .; j_gene: TRBJ2-7; v_gene: TRBV5-4; d_gene: TRBD1; CDR3nt: TGTGCCAGAAGCTTGGAGACAGGGCGATCCCACGAGCAGTACTTC; CDR3aa: CARSLETGRSHEQYF